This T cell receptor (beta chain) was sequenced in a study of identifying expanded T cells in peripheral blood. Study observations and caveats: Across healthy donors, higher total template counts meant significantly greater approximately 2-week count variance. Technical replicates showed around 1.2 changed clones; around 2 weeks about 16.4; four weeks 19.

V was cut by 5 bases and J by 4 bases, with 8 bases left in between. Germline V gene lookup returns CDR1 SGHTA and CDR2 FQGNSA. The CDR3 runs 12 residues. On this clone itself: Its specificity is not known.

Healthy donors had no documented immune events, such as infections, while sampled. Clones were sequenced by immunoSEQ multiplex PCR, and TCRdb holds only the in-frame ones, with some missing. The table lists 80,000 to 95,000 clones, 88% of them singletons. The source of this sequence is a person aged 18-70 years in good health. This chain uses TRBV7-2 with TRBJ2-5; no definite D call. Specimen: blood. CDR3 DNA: TGTGCCAGCAGCCCCTCCCCAGAGACCCAGTACTTC. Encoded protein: CASSPSPETQYF.